What follows are 4 T cell receptor beta chains derived from one specimen sequenced in a study of cytomegalovirus exposure and HLA in healthy donors. Sequencing used immunoSEQ multiplex PCR; TCRdb keeps in-frame clones, though not all of them. The profile shows about 40,000 clones, 80% to 95% of them singletons. Sequencing was performed on PBMCs. Receptors originate from a woman between 18 and 29 years old in good health and CMV-seronegative.

V and J are TRBV30 and TRBJ2-2; D call uncertain. V was trimmed by 1 base and J by 3 bases, leaving 3 bases between them. CDR1 and CDR2 (germline): GTSNPN, SVGIG (reference sequence). The CDR3 contains 12 residues. In DNA, the CDR3 is TGTGCCTGGAGTGGAGACACCGGGGAGCTGTTTTTT. Encoded protein: CAWSGDTGELFF. Based on the CDR3 plus reference TRBV30 and TRBJ2-2, the full variable domain is SQTIHQWPATLVQPVGSPLSLECTVEGTSNPNLYWYRQAAGRGLQLLFYSVGIGQISSEVPQNLSASRPQDRQFILSSKKLLLSDSGFYLCAWSGDTGELFFGEGSRLTVL.

V usage is TRBV27 and J usage is TRBJ1-2; TRBD1 matches 9 bases. The length of the CDR3 is 15 residues. Germline CDR1 MNHEY, CDR2 SMNVEV (reference sequence). After removal of 4 bases from V and 5 bases from J, the junction contained 8 bases not matched to a gene. The CDR3 DNA follows: TGTGCCAGCAGTTCTTTCCGGACAGGGGAATATGGCTACACCTTC. Amino acids: CASSSFRTGEYGYTF.

The chain has TRBV27 and TRBJ1-4; no definite D call. CDR1 is MNHEY and CDR2 is SMNVEV in the germline V gene (reference sequence). This CDR3 has 16 residues. Trimming stripped 2 bases from V and 8 bases from J, with 18 bases between. The CDR3: CASSLNSGTMREKLFF. In DNA, the CDR3 is TGTGCCAGCAGTTTAAACTCGGGAACGATGCGCGAAAAACTGTTTTTT.

J is TRBJ1-1 and V is TRBV7-9, with TRBD1 as a possible D gene (5 bases). Germline CDR1 is SEHNR and CDR2 is FQNEAQ (reference sequence). The V gene lost 3 bases and the J gene lost 5 bases, with 22 bases spanning the gap. The CDR3 is 17 amino acids. This CDR3 is CASSFGQGSFSETEAFF. CDR3 in DNA: TGTGCCAGCAGCTTCGGGCAGGGATCTTTTAGTGAGACTGAAGCTTTCTTT.